Listed here are 11 T cell receptor beta chains from one sample, sequenced in a study of T cells in Graves' hyperthyroidism and ophthalmopathy. Researchers amplified the TCR beta CDR3 regions from RNA transcripts. The study used the HTBI primer set for a first-round RT-PCR of the TCR CDR3. TCRdb reanalysed the multiplex PCR reads using MiXCR and keeps one entry per CDR3 protein. The sample yields hundreds of thousands of distinct CDR3 sequences, around 15% seen once. The specimen was blood. Receptors originate from a young woman with Graves' hyperthyroidism.

This clonotype was picked up many times. The J gene is TRBJ1-5, the V gene TRBV10-2, with D possibly being TRBD1 (5 bases). The germline V gene encodes CDR1 WSHSY and CDR2 SAAADI. The V end was cut by 0 bases, the J end by 6 bases, with 15 bases between. This CDR3 comprises 16 residues. CDR3 in DNA: TGCGCCAGCAGTGAGTCGTATGTGGGCGGGGCTCAGCCCCAGCATTTT. Its translation is CASSESYVGGAQPQHF.

The chain links TRBV29-1 to TRBJ2-7, with a tentative D call TRBD1 (6 bases). The CDR3 is 11 residues long. CDR1 is SQVTM, CDR2 ANQGSEA, per germline. Trimming stripped 7 bases from V and 7 bases from J, with 14 bases between. The CDR3 loop reads CSGLRGEEQYF. CDR3 DNA: TGCAGCGGCCTCAGGGGAGAGGAGCAGTACTTC.

The chain couples TRBV19 to TRBJ2-2, with TRBD2 as a possible D gene (5 bases). The CDR3 sequence is 14 residues long. Germline V gives CDR1 LNHDA, CDR2 SQIVND (reference sequence). The germline V and J ends were trimmed by 3 bases and 1 base, with 6 bases remaining between them. CDR3 sequence (DNA): TGTGCCAGTAGTATGGAGGAGAACACCGGGGAGCTGTTTTTT. Amino acids: CASSMEENTGELFF.

This clonotype was seen at least ten times. The chain has TRBV3-1 and TRBJ1-2; 9 nucleotides match TRBD1. CDR1 LGHDT and CDR2 YNNKEL come from the germline V gene (reference sequence). CDR3 length: 15 amino acids. The J segment lost 3 bases and the V segment lost 4 bases, leaving 6 bases of the junction unmatched. The CDR3, as DNA: TGTGCCAGCAGCCGGACAGGGGTGGTTGACTATGGCTACACCTTC. Translating it yields CASSRTGVVDYGYTF.

This clonotype was seen ten or more times. The CDR3 region has the DNA TGTGCCAGCAGCCCAGAAGGACTAGCGGGAGGGCGGACCCAGTACTTC. It yields the protein CASSPEGLAGGRTQYF. V and J are TRBV11-2 and TRBJ2-5; 15 bases are shared with TRBD2. V shed 5 bases, J shed 7 bases, and the junction held 8 bases outside the gene matches. CDR3 length equals 16 residues. In germline, CDR1 is SGHAT, CDR2 FQNNGV. Full variable domain (rest looked up from reference TRBV11-2 and TRBJ2-5): EAGVAQSPRYKIIEKRQSVAFWCNPISGHATLYWYQQILGQGPKLLIQFQNNGVVDDSQLPKDRFSAERLKGVDSTLKIQPAKLEDSAVYLCASSPEGLAGGRTQYFGPGTRLLVL.

This chain connects TRBV20-1 to TRBJ2-1; possible D gene TRBD2, 6 bases. The germline gives CDR1 DFQATT, CDR2 SNEGSKA (reference sequence). The CDR3 extends over 13 amino acids. V lost 5 bases and J 10 bases, leaving 18 bases between the germline ends. The CDR3 region has the DNA TGCAGTGCTCTGGCGGGACCAACGGGGGAGCAGTTCTTC. This sequence encodes CSALAGPTGEQFF.

This clonotype was observed many times. V gene TRBV20-1 combines with J gene TRBJ2-3, with a possible D match to TRBD2 (5 bases). The CDR3 is 13 residues long. Deletions cut 4 bases from V and 7 bases from J, with 15 bases between. Germline CDR1 is DFQATT and CDR2 is SNEGSKA (reference sequence). The CDR3 reads CSAKPLLEHTQYF. The DNA of the CDR3 is TGCAGTGCTAAACCTCTACTAGAACATACGCAGTATTTT.

This clonotype was counted at least ten times. This chain joins TRBV28 and TRBJ1-5; D may be TRBD1 (6 bases). The V gene lost 6 bases and the J gene lost 0 bases, with 18 bases spanning the gap. Germline loops: CDR1 MDHEN, CDR2 SYDVKM. This CDR3 comprises 17 residues. The CDR3: CASSRGARINSNQPQHF. Here the CDR3 DNA reads TGTGCCAGCAGCCGGGGGGCGCGGATTAATAGCAATCAGCCCCAGCATTTT.

This clonotype was counted a few times. J is TRBJ2-7 and V is TRBV10-3; 12 bases are shared with TRBD2. The CDR3 has 16 amino acids. Trimming took 3 bases from V and 3 from J; bases not matched to a gene: 6. Germline V gene sequence: CDR1 ENHRY, CDR2 SYGVKD. DNA of the CDR3: TGTGCCATCAGTGACTTCGGACTAGCGGGAAACTACGAGCAGTACTTC. It yields the protein CAISDFGLAGNYEQYF.

A few counts support this clonotype. The chain uses TRBV12-3 or TRBV12-4 and TRBJ2-2; D not certain. With 4 bases removed from V and 4 bases from J, the gap between germline ends came to 13 bases. CDR3 size: 15 residues. Here the CDR3 DNA reads TGTGCCAGCAGTTCTTCCCCGGCTCTCACCGGGGAGCTGTTTTTT. This codes for CASSSSPALTGELFF.

This clonotype appeared a few times. The chain employs TRBV10-2 and TRBJ2-2; 10 bases line up with TRBD2. Germline trimming cut 2 bases from V and 6 bases from J; bases unmatched to any gene: 3. Looked up from germline, CDR1 is WSHSY and CDR2 is SAAADI. The CDR3 runs to 15 residues. In DNA, the CDR3 is TGCGCCAGCAGTGAGGCTAGCGGGAGCGCCGGGGAGCTGTTTTTT. Protein: CASSEASGSAGELFF.